The 29 T cell receptor beta chains given below trace back to one sample, sequenced in a study of blood T cell repertoires in COVID-19. TCRdb's table, derived via immunoSEQ multiplex PCR, lists solely in-frame clones and lacks some. The table records 250,000 to 300,000 clones, about 88% of them present only once. The sample was PBMCs or T cells enriched from blood (not recorded which). These TCRs come from a man under 40 with acute COVID-19.

This clone was recorded a few times. The rearrangement uses TRBV18 and TRBJ1-4; D is unclear. The V end lost 0 bases, the J end lost 7 bases, and 15 bases lay between the germline ends. The germline V gene encodes CDR1 KGHSH and CDR2 LQKENI. The CDR3 has 16 residues. The DNA for the CDR3 is TGTGCCAGCTCACCACCGCCCAGCCGGGGAGGTGAAAAACTGTTTTTT. Translating it yields CASSPPPSRGGEKLFF.

The rearrangement uses TRBV25-1 and TRBJ2-1; tentative D call: TRBD2 (5 bases). The CDR3 contains 11 residues. Germline V gives CDR1 MGHDK, CDR2 SYGVNS. V dropped 7 bases and J dropped 9 bases, with 10 bases sitting between them. The CDR3 nucleotides are TGTGCCAGCACGCGGGCCGGTGAGCAGTTCTTC. It is translated as CASTRAGEQFF. The full variable domain, in which reference TRBV25-1 and TRBJ2-1 provide the parts outside the CDR3, is EADIYQTPRYLVIGTGKKITLECSQTMGHDKMYWYQQDPGMELHLIHYSYGVNSTEKGDLSSESTVSRIRTEHFPLTLESARPSHTSQYLCASTRAGEQFFGPGTRLTVL.

Written as DNA, the CDR3 is TGTGCCAGCAGCGGGGGACTAGCTGGGGATACGCAGTATTTT. Its translation is CASSGGLAGDTQYF. The chain uses TRBV7-9 and TRBJ2-3; TRBD2 matches at 9 bases. The V segment lost 5 bases and the J segment 6 bases; nucleotides outside the gene matches: 6. There are 14 residues in the CDR3. Germline V lookup: CDR1 SEHNR, CDR2 FQNEAQ (reference sequence).

The gene calls are TRBV29-1 and TRBJ1-2; 7 positions match TRBD1. The germline CDR1 and CDR2 sequences are SQVTM and ANQGSEA. Trimming took 4 bases from V and 4 from J; bases not matched to a gene: 6. The CDR3 runs 13 residues. CDR3 sequence reads: CSVAGTAGYGYTF. CDR3 DNA sequence: TGCAGCGTTGCTGGGACAGCCGGCTATGGCTACACCTTC. Together with reference TRBV29-1 and TRBJ1-2, the CDR3 gives the full variable domain: SAVISQKPSRDICQRGTSLTIQCQVDSQVTMMFWYRQQPGQSLTLIATANQGSEATYESGFVIDKFPISRPNLTFSTLTVSNMSPEDSSIYLCSVAGTAGYGYTFGSGTRLTVV.

Written as DNA, the CDR3 is TGTGCCAGCAGGGAAAGTACGGGGGGCAATCAGCCCCAGCATTTT. Its protein product is CASRESTGGNQPQHF. This chain links TRBV2 with TRBJ1-5, with a tentative D call TRBD1 (5 bases). The CDR3 loop spans 15 amino acids. Per the germline V gene, CDR1 is SNHLY and CDR2 is FYNNEI. V was clipped by 6 bases and J by 2 bases, with 14 bases between them.

This clone was detected only a few times. The chain uses TRBV9 and TRBJ1-6; tentatively, D is TRBD1 (5 bases). Trimming stripped 3 bases from V and 6 bases from J, with 10 bases between. The CDR3 is 14 amino acids. Germline CDR1 SGDLS, CDR2 YYNGEE. The CDR3 is CASSGTGFNSPLHF. CDR3 DNA sequence: TGTGCCAGCAGCGGAACAGGATTTAATTCACCCCTCCACTTT.

The rearrangement joins TRBV19 to TRBJ1-2, with 7 bases aligning to TRBD1. J lost 0 bases, V lost 2 bases, and 3 bases had no gene match. The CDR3 is made up of 15 amino acids. Per germline, CDR1 LNHDA and CDR2 SQIVND (reference sequence). CDR3 amino acids: CASSITGVPNYGYTF. The CDR3 DNA is TGTGCCAGTAGTATAACAGGGGTGCCTAACTATGGCTACACCTTC.

A few counts support this clone. V usage is TRBV13 and J usage is TRBJ1-1; D is ambiguous. Trimming pared 0 bases from V and 11 bases from J, leaving 19 bases between. The germline V gene has CDR1 PRHDT and CDR2 FYEKMQ (reference sequence). The CDR3 length is 15 residues. The CDR3 loop reads CASSLGVSGSRNAFF. The CDR3 DNA follows: TGTGCCAGCAGCTTAGGGGTCTCGGGTTCCCGTAACGCTTTCTTT.

The rearrangement uses TRBV6-5 and TRBJ1-2, with TRBD1 matching over 9 bases. The length of the CDR3 is 16 residues. The germline CDR1 and CDR2 sequences are MNHEY and SVGAGI. J lost 3 bases, V lost 4 bases, and 9 bases had no gene match. The CDR3 protein is CASSWLRQGVDYGYTF. The CDR3 DNA follows: TGTGCCAGCAGTTGGCTCCGACAGGGGGTGGACTATGGCTACACCTTC.

This chain joins TRBV3-1 (or the pseudogene TRBV3-2) and TRBJ1-2, with 12 positions matching TRBD1. The CDR3 is 18 amino acids. The J segment lost 6 bases and the V segment lost 4 bases, leaving 15 bases of the junction unmatched. Germline V lookup: CDR1 LGHDT, CDR2 YNNKEL (reference sequence). This CDR3 reads CASSLPGTGGARGHGYTF. The CDR3 DNA sequence: TGTGCCAGCAGCCTCCCCGGGACAGGGGGCGCAAGAGGTCATGGCTACACCTTC.

This chain links TRBV3-1 (or the pseudogene TRBV3-2) with TRBJ2-7; 15 bases match TRBD2. Germline V CDR1 and CDR2: LGHDT, YNNKEL (reference sequence). This CDR3 is 17 amino acids long. Trimming cost V 4 bases and J 2 bases; bases outside gene matches: 6. The CDR3 loop is CASSRGLAGGDAYEQYV. DNA of the CDR3: TGTGCCAGCAGCCGGGGACTAGCGGGGGGTGATGCCTACGAGCAGTACGTC.

A single count supports this clone. The gene calls are TRBV11-3 and TRBJ2-5; 13 positions agree with TRBD2. The V gene end was trimmed by 4 bases and the J gene end by 1 base; junction bases not matched to a gene: 3. CDR3 length equals 16 residues. Germline V gene data show CDR1 as SGHNT and CDR2 as YENEEA. The CDR3 reads CASSSTSGRTQETQYF. The CDR3 DNA sequence: TGTGCCAGCAGCTCGACTAGCGGGAGGACCCAAGAGACCCAGTACTTC. Looking up the rest from reference TRBV11-3 and TRBJ2-5 gives the full variable domain: EAGVVQSPRYKIIEKKQPVAFWCNPISGHNTLYWYLQNLGQGPELLIRYENEEAVDDSQLPKDRFSAERLKGVDSTLKIQPAELGDSAVYLCASSSTSGRTQETQYFGPGTRLLVL.

This clone has only a few counts. The chain is built from TRBV7-3 and TRBJ2-3; TRBD2 aligns across 7 bases. Germline assignment: CDR1 SGHTA and CDR2 FQGTGA. The CDR3 length is 18 residues. Unmatched junction bases numbered 14, after V lost 1 base and J lost 4 bases. The CDR3 reads CASSLRPPSGIGSDTQYF. The CDR3 nucleotides are TGTGCCAGCAGCTTAAGGCCCCCCAGCGGGATAGGGTCAGATACGCAGTATTTT.

The chain combines TRBV23-1 with TRBJ1-1; 8 nucleotides align to TRBD1. TRBV23-1 is an open reading frame whose function is uncertain. Trimming cost V 8 bases and J 6 bases; bases outside gene matches: 8. CDR3 size: 13 residues. The chain's CDR3 is CASWTGLWAEAFF. In nucleotides, the CDR3 is TGCGCCAGCTGGACAGGGCTTTGGGCTGAAGCTTTCTTT.

The chain couples TRBV28 to TRBJ1-1; no reliable D call. V dropped 6 bases and J dropped 1 base, with 12 bases sitting between them. Germline values: CDR1 MDHEN, CDR2 SYDVKM. The CDR3 covers 14 residues. The CDR3: CASSTLPGNTEAFF. As DNA, the CDR3 is TGTGCCAGCAGCACCCTCCCGGGGAACACTGAAGCTTTCTTT.

This clone was detected once. V gene TRBV6-5 combines with J gene TRBJ2-1, with 8 bases that match TRBD1. Per germline, CDR1 MNHEY and CDR2 SVGAGI. This CDR3 has 15 residues. V dropped 5 bases and J dropped 9; count of bases not matched to a gene: 12. Here the CDR3 reads CASSTGGTGGLEQFF. CDR3 DNA sequence: TGTGCCAGCAGTACAGGAGGGACAGGCGGACTTGAGCAGTTCTTC.

The chain has TRBV3-1 (or the pseudogene TRBV3-2) and TRBJ1-1, with 7 positions matching TRBD1. Germline loops: CDR1 LGHDT, CDR2 YNNKEL (reference sequence). The CDR3 spans 15 residues. V trimming: 2 bases; J trimming: 5 bases; junction bases outside the gene matches: 8. CDR3 loop: CASSQFPTGETEAFF. CDR3 DNA sequence: TGTGCCAGCAGCCAATTTCCTACAGGGGAAACTGAAGCTTTCTTT.

Only one count was recorded for this clone. This chain links TRBV28 with TRBJ2-2; TRBD2 matches at 7 bases. Germline trimming cut 6 bases from V and 6 bases from J; bases unmatched to any gene: 1. Germline V gene data show CDR1 as MDHEN and CDR2 as SYDVKM. The CDR3 runs 12 residues. DNA of the CDR3: TGTGCCAGCAGGGGAGGGGCCGGGGAGCTGTTTTTT. It encodes CASRGGAGELFF.

The V call is TRBV5-4, the J call TRBJ1-6, with 8 bases fitting TRBD1. CDR1 is SGHNT and CDR2 is YYREEE in the germline V gene (reference sequence). Losses at the gene ends were 4 bases for V and 8 bases for J; bases not matched to a gene: 2. The length of the CDR3 is 13 residues. The CDR3 sequence is CASSPQGDSPLHF. The DNA of the CDR3 is TGTGCCAGCAGCCCACAGGGGGATTCACCCCTCCACTTT.

The chain recombines TRBV19 with TRBJ1-2; D perhaps matches TRBD1 (6 bases). The germline CDR1 and CDR2 sequences are LNHDA and SQIVND (reference sequence). The ends were cut back, 1 base at V and 8 bases at J, with 11 bases in the middle. The CDR3 has 13 residues. CDR3 sequence (DNA): TGTGCCAGTAGTATAGGGGACATTGACGGCTACACCTTC. Translation gives CASSIGDIDGYTF.

This clone was picked up one time. CDR3 region: CASSTDRASSGNTIYF. The CDR3 DNA sequence: TGCGCCAGCAGCACGGACAGGGCGAGCTCTGGAAACACCATATATTTT. The genes are TRBV5-1 and TRBJ1-3; 8 bases line up with TRBD1. After removal of 4 bases from V and 0 bases from J, the junction contained 6 bases not matched to a gene. Germline V lookup: CDR1 SGHRS, CDR2 YFSETQ. CDR3 length: 16 residues.

The chain recombines TRBV5-8 with TRBJ1-5; 9 bases match TRBD1. Germline-derived CDR1 and CDR2 are SGHTS and YDEGEE. CDR3 length: 13 residues. V lost 7 bases, J lost 7 bases, and 6 bases stayed unmatched. CDR3 protein: CASGTGQYQPQHF. CDR3 in DNA: TGTGCCAGCGGGACAGGGCAGTACCAGCCCCAGCATTTT.

The chain recombines TRBV30 with TRBJ1-5; TRBD1 might be the D (5 bases). The CDR3 sequence is 14 residues long. Germline CDR1 and CDR2: GTSNPN and SVGIG (reference sequence). Trimming took off 3 bases at V and 5 bases at J, with 14 bases between the two ends. The CDR3 sequence: CAWRAGQGYQPQHF. The CDR3 coding sequence is TGTGCCTGGAGGGCCGGTCAGGGTTATCAGCCCCAGCATTTT.

The chain has TRBV19 and TRBJ1-1, with 9 bases identical to TRBD1. Trimming at V came to 6 bases and at J to 4 bases, leaving 9 bases not matched to a gene. This CDR3 spans 15 amino acids. The V gene's germline CDR1 is LNHDA and CDR2 SQIVND (reference sequence). The DNA for the CDR3 is TGTGCCAGTAGATTACAGGGGGCGTTTGGCACTGAAGCTTTCTTT. It is translated as CASRLQGAFGTEAFF.

The CDR3 region has the DNA TGTGCCAGCAGCTTAGAGGTCACTAGAGGAGAGACCCAGTACTTC. Protein: CASSLEVTRGETQYF. The rearrangement links TRBV7-2 to TRBJ2-5; perhaps TRBD2 as D (5 bases). The germline V gene has CDR1 SGHTA and CDR2 FQGNSA. CDR3 size: 15 residues. V was cut by 1 base and J by 4 bases, with 13 bases left in between.

V usage is TRBV4-1 and J usage is TRBJ2-2; D is undetermined. The CDR3 extends over 16 amino acids. Germline loops: CDR1 MGHRA, CDR2 YSYEKL. V lost 4 bases to trimming and J lost 5 bases, with 17 bases between them. The CDR3 DNA is TGCGCCAGCAGCCCCTACCCCGGCCAGGTGACCGGGGAGCTGTTTTTT. This translates into CASSPYPGQVTGELFF.

The rearrangement links TRBV6-5 to TRBJ2-7, with D possibly TRBD1 on 5 matching bases. The CDR3 extends over 11 amino acids. V was pared by 6 bases and J by 5 bases, with 8 bases between. Germline V gives CDR1 MNHEY, CDR2 SVGAGI. The CDR3 spells CASSPRDEQYV. In DNA form, the CDR3 reads TGTGCCAGCAGCCCCAGGGACGAGCAGTACGTC.

The CDR3 reads CASSLANPGGRGTDTQYF. The CDR3 region has the DNA TGTGCCAGCAGCTTAGCCAATCCGGGAGGCCGGGGCACAGATACGCAGTATTTT. The chain employs TRBV7-9 and TRBJ2-3, with 7 bases identical to TRBD2. Germline V lookup: CDR1 SEHNR, CDR2 FQNEAQ (reference sequence). The CDR3 runs to 18 residues. V lost 0 bases, J lost 1 base, and 10 bases stayed unmatched.

The rearrangement uses TRBV6-4 and TRBJ2-2, with 7 bases lining up with TRBD1. Germline CDR1 MRHNA, CDR2 SNTAGT. V shed 8 bases and J 0 bases; nucleotides not matched to a gene: 3. The CDR3 has 14 residues. In nucleotides, the CDR3 is TGTGCCAGCCGGACAGGAGCGAACACCGGGGAGCTGTTTTTT. It translates to CASRTGANTGELFF.